This TCR beta chain was documented in a study of PD-1 blockade in classical Hodgkin lymphoma. Study conclusions and caveats: Newly diagnosed patients were said to have less baseline TCR diversity than healthy donors did. Sources of repertoire differences remain undefined, possibly disease activity or prior therapy.

Time point specified: newly diagnosed, previously untreated cHL patient sample. Newly diagnosed classical Hodgkin lymphoma PBMCs, still untreated, provided the comparison samples. The method was immunoSEQ multiplex PCR; TCRdb's version includes in-frame clones alone and lacks a portion of them. The profile covers roughly 70,000 clones, with about 93% appearing a single time and approximately 2.5% taken by the ten largest. A remark on this clone: Its antigen is unknown.

The germline V gene has CDR1 SGHAT and CDR2 FQNNGV. The CDR3 is 14 amino acids. With 2 bases removed from V and 4 bases from J, the gap between germline ends came to 11 bases. The receptor comes from a human donor with classical Hodgkin lymphoma. The genes are TRBV11-2 and TRBJ2-5, with a possible D match to TRBD1 (5 bases). The sample comprised peripheral blood mononuclear cells (PBMCs). CDR3 sequence (DNA): TGTGCCAGCAGCTTAAAGGGGCGCCGAGAGACCCAGTACTTC. This codes for CASSLKGRRETQYF.